Listed below are T cell receptor beta chains from one sample, sequenced in a study of human T cells and chemical hapten exposure. TCRdb used MiXCR to reprocess the RACE reads, holding one entry per CDR3 protein. Of approximately 320,000 distinct CDR3 sequences listed, around 5.5% were seen once; the top ten hold about 8.2%. Sequencing was performed on whole blood, taken in connection with sensitization to the hapten diphenylcyclopropenone (DPC). Receptor source: a woman aged 18 to 35 with alopecia areata. Some clones in this sample may be carry-over from other donors' samples. Both conserved end residues are part of each CDR3. Fields, in order: CDR3 protein, CDR3 DNA, CDR3 length, V gene, clone size, J gene, D gene. D genes are given only for firm matches. Only part of the rows carry a size: once, few, many, or a class if the clone is expanded.

CSANSAGNTIYF,TGCAGTGCAAATTCCGCAGGAAACACCATATATTTT,12,TRBV20-1,NA,TRBJ1-3,NA
CASSLLYGLAGGYTDTQYF,TGTGCCAGCAGTTTACTTTATGGGCTAGCGGGGGGGTACACAGATACGCAGTATTTT,19,TRBV28,many,TRBJ2-3,TRBD2
CASRETDHYGYTF,TGTGCCAGCAGGGAGACAGATCACTATGGCTACACCTTC,13,TRBV6-6,many,TRBJ1-2,NA
CASSGTGVLQPQHF,TGTGCCAGCAGTGGCACAGGGGTCCTTCAGCCCCAGCATTTT,14,TRBV6-5,many,TRBJ1-5,TRBD1
CASSFRLPSSYNEQFF,TGTGCCAGCAGCTTTAGGCTCCCGAGCTCCTACAATGAGCAGTTCTTC,16,TRBV5-4,NA,TRBJ2-1,NA
CASSRAGGNSNEKLFF,TGTGCCAGCTCACGGGCAGGGGGCAACTCCAATGAAAAACTGTTTTTT,16,TRBV18,NA,TRBJ1-4,TRBD1
CASKPSQTGPGYTF,TGTGCCAGTAAACCCTCCCAGACGGGGCCTGGCTACACCTTC,14,TRBV19,NA,TRBJ1-2,NA
CASSPRELYGIQYF,TGTGCCAGCAGTCCCAGGGAACTATACGGCATTCAGTACTTC,14,TRBV12-3/TRBV12-4,few,TRBJ2-4,NA
CASSKVETGRFGGPNEKLFF,TGTGCCAGCAGCAAAGTGGAGACAGGGAGGTTCGGGGGCCCTAATGAAAAACTGTTTTTT,20,TRBV21-1,few,TRBJ1-4,NA
CASSSGTGRFSEQYF,TGTGCCAGCAGTTCCGGGACAGGGAGGTTCTCCGAGCAGTACTTC,15,TRBV6-5,few,TRBJ2-7,TRBD1
CAISESASGDGDTQYF,TGTGCCATCAGTGAGTCGGCTAGCGGGGATGGAGATACGCAGTATTTT,16,TRBV10-3,NA,TRBJ2-3,TRBD2
CASSQVRTGTYGYTF,TGTGCCAGCAGCCAAGTAAGGACCGGGACCTATGGCTACACCTTC,15,TRBV4-2,many,TRBJ1-2,NA
CSAGPPTGNAYGYTF,TGCAGTGCTGGACCCCCGACAGGGAATGCTTATGGCTACACCTTC,15,TRBV20-1,few,TRBJ1-2,TRBD1
CASSSNSPYEQYF,TGTGCCAGCAGTTCCAACAGTCCATACGAGCAGTACTTC,13,TRBV12-3/TRBV12-4,many,TRBJ2-7,NA
CASSEYVSGFGELFF,TGTGCCAGCAGTGAATACGTTAGCGGGTTCGGGGAGCTGTTTTTT,15,TRBV2,few,TRBJ2-2,TRBD2
CASSLVQGENQPQHF,TGTGCCAGCAGTCTCGTACAGGGGGAGAATCAGCCCCAGCATTTT,15,TRBV28,many,TRBJ1-5,TRBD1
CASSKVDSTDTQYF,TGTGCCAGCAGCAAAGTTGACAGCACAGATACGCAGTATTTT,14,TRBV21-1,NA,TRBJ2-3,NA
CASSTETGDTEAFF,TGTGCCAGCAGCACTGAAACAGGGGACACTGAAGCTTTCTTT,14,TRBV6-5,few,TRBJ1-1,TRBD1
CASSRALGQTNTGELFF,TGTGCCAGCAGCCGTGCACTGGGACAGACTAACACCGGGGAGCTGTTTTTT,17,TRBV7-6,NA,TRBJ2-2,TRBD1
CASSPAGGHNEKLFF,TGTGCCAGCAGTCCCGCGGGAGGACATAATGAAAAACTGTTTTTT,15,TRBV6-1,NA,TRBJ1-4,NA
CASSLRQTEAFF,TGTGCCAGCAGCTTGCGACAGACCGAAGCTTTCTTT,12,TRBV5-6,many,TRBJ1-1,NA
CASSYSALYEQYF,TGTGCCAGCAGTTACTCCGCGCTCTACGAGCAGTACTTC,13,TRBV6-5,few,TRBJ2-7,NA
CASSSTRGPRSGNEQFF,TGTGCCAGCAGCTCGACGCGGGGACCGCGATCGGGGAATGAGCAGTTCTTC,17,TRBV7-2,many,TRBJ2-1,NA
CASSPRTAGNTIYF,TGTGCCAGCAGCCCGCGGACCGCTGGAAACACCATATATTTT,14,TRBV6-5,many,TRBJ1-3,NA
CSVIDSHNYGYTF,TGCAGCGTTATCGACAGCCATAACTATGGCTACACCTTC,13,TRBV29-1,many,TRBJ1-2,NA
CASSFPGVGYEQYF,TGTGCCAGCAGCTTTCCAGGGGTCGGCTACGAGCAGTACTTC,14,TRBV6-2/TRBV6-3,NA,TRBJ2-7,NA
CASSRQGEVTQYF,TGTGCCAGCTCACGACAGGGGGAGGTGACCCAGTACTTC,13,TRBV18,NA,TRBJ2-5,TRBD1
CASSHPRQRRDNEQFF,TGCGCCAGCAGCCACCCCAGACAGAGAAGGGACAATGAGCAGTTCTTC,16,TRBV4-1,many,TRBJ2-1,NA